These 22 T cell receptor beta chains were sequenced from one sample in a study of blood T cell repertoires in COVID-19. Assay: immunoSEQ multiplex PCR; the TCRdb copy retains only in-frame clones and omits some. This sample has about 230,000 clones; 86% occur once, and the top ten carry roughly 10%. Source material: peripheral blood. These TCRs come from a man in his fifties with COVID-19, enrolled during active disease.

This chain joins TRBV7-3 and TRBJ2-2; D gene ambiguous. This CDR3 has 13 residues. Trimming pared 2 bases from V and 6 bases from J, leaving 7 bases between. Germline assignment: CDR1 SGHTA and CDR2 FQGTGA. The CDR3 nucleotides read TGTGCCAGCAGCTTACACGGGTCCGGGGAGCTGTTTTTT. It specifies CASSLHGSGELFF.

The count of this clone is one. V usage is TRBV6-5 and J usage is TRBJ1-1; 9 bases align to TRBD1. With V trimmed by 6 bases and J by 10 bases, 9 bases remained unmatched. The CDR3 totals 13 residues. Germline lookup yields CDR1 MNHEY and CDR2 SVGAGI. The CDR3 spells CASSSEQGASAFF. CDR3 DNA sequence: TGTGCCAGCAGCTCTGAACAGGGGGCTTCAGCTTTCTTT.

About this clone: Because it lacks the conserved phenylalanine or tryptophan at the end, this CDR3 is likely a read error. The limits of the CDR3 on the DNA are not certain, so only TCRdb's listed CDR3 is given. The V gene is TRBV6-2 or TRBV6-3, the J gene TRBJ1-1; the D call of TRBD1 is as the table states it, not checked on the DNA. The CDR3 extends over 11 residues, inclusive of both ends. The germline V gene has CDR1 MNHEY and CDR2 SVGEGT. CDR3 protein: CASSYDRALTL.

J is TRBJ2-7 and V is TRBV5-4; 13 bases fit TRBD2. Trimming cost V 4 bases and J 5 bases; bases outside gene matches: 9. This CDR3 region has 16 residues. In germline, CDR1 is SGHNT, CDR2 YYREEE (reference sequence). CDR3 residues: CASSPKAGTSGDEQYF. The CDR3 DNA reads TGTGCCAGCAGCCCAAAGGCCGGGACTAGCGGGGACGAGCAGTACTTC.

The chain uses TRBV2 and TRBJ2-1, with 7 bases matching TRBD2. Germline V gene data show CDR1 as SNHLY and CDR2 as FYNNEI. Germline trimming cut 6 bases from V and 2 bases from J; bases unmatched to any gene: 13. The CDR3 sequence is 17 residues long. DNA for the CDR3: TGTGCCAGCAGGGAAATAACGGGGAGGGATACCTACAATGAGCAGTTCTTC. Its protein product is CASREITGRDTYNEQFF.

J is TRBJ2-7 and V is TRBV3-1 (or the pseudogene TRBV3-2); TRBD1 might be the D (6 bases). Germline V gene data show CDR1 as LGHDT and CDR2 as YNNKEL (reference sequence). Trimming removed 2 bases from V and 7 bases from J, with 15 bases in between. This CDR3 is 14 amino acids long. As DNA, the CDR3 is TGTGCCAGCAGCCAATCCGAAGGGGGTGGAGAGCAGTACTTC. Encoded protein: CASSQSEGGGEQYF.

This clone was detected a few times. Being one base from a much bigger clone, this may be a read error. The V and J genes are TRBV5-5 and TRBJ1-6; 8 nucleotides match TRBD1. This CDR3 is 19 amino acids long. The germline V gene encodes CDR1 SGHKS and CDR2 YYEKEE (reference sequence). The CDR3: CARSNGGQGAGSYNSPLHF. CDR3 bases: TGTGCCCGCAGCAACGGGGGGCAGGGGGCGGGCTCCTATAATTCACCCCTCCACTTT.

The chain joins TRBV10-2 to TRBJ2-1; D possibly corresponds to TRBD1 (8 bases). Germline V gene data show CDR1 as WSHSY and CDR2 as SAAADI. V lost 8 bases and J 3 bases, leaving 11 bases between the germline ends. This CDR3 has 13 amino acids. This CDR3 is CASYRGGYNEQFF. Written as DNA, the CDR3 is TGCGCCAGCTACAGGGGGGGCTACAATGAGCAGTTCTTC.

The V gene is TRBV18, the J gene TRBJ2-7; D is unresolved. The CDR3 covers 15 residues. V dropped 3 bases and J dropped 5 bases, with 17 bases sitting between them. The V gene's germline CDR1 is KGHSH and CDR2 LQKENI. Here the CDR3 reads CASSPLPDSTNEQYF. CDR3 DNA: TGTGCCAGCTCACCTTTGCCAGATTCAACGAACGAGCAGTACTTC.

This chain uses TRBV7-2 with TRBJ2-7; D is unclear. V was trimmed by 2 bases and J by 7 bases, leaving 15 bases between them. This CDR3 has 14 residues. Germline V gene lookup returns CDR1 SGHTA and CDR2 FQGNSA. CDR3: CASSLTAAKVEQYF. The DNA for the CDR3 is TGTGCCAGCAGCTTAACAGCCGCGAAGGTGGAGCAGTACTTC. The full variable domain, with the rest looked up from reference TRBV7-2 and TRBJ2-7, is GAGVSQSPSNKVTEKGKDVELRCDPISGHTALYWYRQSLGQGLEFLIYFQGNSAPDKSGLPSDRFSAERTGGSVSTLTIQRTQQEDSAVYLCASSLTAAKVEQYFGPGTRLTVT.

The rearrangement joins TRBV12-3 or TRBV12-4 to TRBJ1-1; 8 positions match TRBD1. This CDR3 comprises 11 residues. V shed 8 bases, J shed 4 bases, and the junction held 0 bases outside the gene matches. The CDR3 protein is CASDRGTEAFF. The CDR3 DNA reads as TGTGCCAGCGACAGGGGCACTGAAGCTTTCTTT.

V and J are TRBV24-1 and TRBJ2-2, with TRBD1 identical over 8 bases. The germline CDR1 and CDR2 sequences are KGHDR and SFDVKD. The CDR3 is made up of 16 amino acids. The V gene end was trimmed by 4 bases and the J gene end by 2 bases; junction bases not matched to a gene: 5. CDR3 DNA sequence: TGTGCCACCAGTGACACCGGGACAGGAAACACCGGGGAGCTGTTTTTT. Translation gives CATSDTGTGNTGELFF.

The chain employs TRBV12-3 or TRBV12-4 and TRBJ1-2, with D unresolved. The CDR3 spans 13 residues. V was pared by 7 bases and J by 8 bases, with 17 bases between. CDR3 amino acids: CASILTRTGGYTF. The CDR3 bases are TGTGCCAGCATTCTTACTAGGACGGGGGGCTACACCTTC.

V usage is TRBV19 and J usage is TRBJ2-1; a weak D match, TRBD2 (5 bases). The CDR3 has 14 amino acids. Trimming removed 7 bases at V and 0 bases at J, with 10 bases between. Germline V gene sequence: CDR1 LNHDA, CDR2 SQIVND (reference sequence). CDR3 DNA sequence: TGTGCCAGTACGGACTCACGCTCCTACAATGAGCAGTTCTTC. The encoded protein is CASTDSRSYNEQFF. The whole variable domain, remainder taken from reference TRBV19 and TRBJ2-1, is DGGITQSPKYLFRKEGQNVTLSCEQNLNHDAMYWYRQDPGQGLRLIYYSQIVNDFQKGDIAEGYSVSREKKESFPLTVTSAQKNPTAFYLCASTDSRSYNEQFFGPGTRLTVL.

The chain carries TRBV10-3 and TRBJ1-1, with TRBD1 matching 8 bases. After removal of 3 bases from V and 1 base from J, the junction contained 7 bases not matched to a gene. The germline gives CDR1 ENHRY, CDR2 SYGVKD. The CDR3 has 16 residues. CDR3 DNA: TGTGCCATCAGTGATTCACCAGGGACAGGGAACACTGAAGCTTTCTTT. This sequence encodes CAISDSPGTGNTEAFF.

This sequence joins TRBV19 and TRBJ1-6; the D gene is possibly TRBD1 (5 bases). The V end was cut by 6 bases, the J end by 5 bases, with 14 bases between. This CDR3 is built from 15 residues. Germline V lookup: CDR1 LNHDA, CDR2 SQIVND (reference sequence). This CDR3 is CASSAGLRNNSPLHF. The CDR3 coding sequence is TGTGCCAGTAGCGCAGGGTTGAGAAATAATTCACCCCTCCACTTT.

The table lists this clone with a count of one. The chain uses TRBV5-4 and TRBJ2-3; tentatively, D is TRBD2 (6 bases). The CDR3 extends over 15 amino acids. Trimming stripped 0 bases from V and 1 base from J, with 9 bases between. Looked up from germline, CDR1 is SGHNT and CDR2 is YYREEE (reference sequence). The DNA for the CDR3 is TGTGCCAGCAGCTTGGCGTTAGCGGGCACAGATACGCAGTATTTT. Protein sequence: CASSLALAGTDTQYF.

V is TRBV2 and J is TRBJ2-5; 7 bases are shared with TRBD2. The CDR3 contains 14 residues. CDR1 and CDR2 (germline): SNHLY, FYNNEI. V shed 5 bases and J 9 bases; nucleotides not matched to a gene: 12. CDR3 in DNA: TGTGCCAGCAGTCCTCAGGGCAACCGGGGGGCCCAGTACTTC. It is translated as CASSPQGNRGAQYF.

The chain has TRBV7-3 and TRBJ1-1, with TRBD1 matching 7 bases. The CDR3 is 13 amino acids. V gave up 2 bases and J gave up 4 bases; unmatched junction bases: 1. Germline V gives CDR1 SGHTA, CDR2 FQGTGA. The CDR3: CASSLSGGTEAFF. CDR3 DNA: TGTGCCAGCAGCTTATCAGGGGGCACTGAAGCTTTCTTT.

This clone occurred a few times. The J gene is TRBJ2-7, the V gene TRBV2; 7 positions agree with TRBD2. The CDR3 consists of 14 residues. The V gene's germline CDR1 is SNHLY and CDR2 FYNNEI. With V trimmed by 5 bases and J by 6 bases, 10 bases remained unmatched. In DNA form, the CDR3 reads TGTGCCAGCAGTCTAGGTAGGGAGGGCTTCGAGCAGTACTTC. Protein product: CASSLGREGFEQYF.

This sequence joins TRBV10-2 and TRBJ2-2; 7 bases are a match to TRBD2. The CDR3 extends over 18 amino acids. V shed 3 bases and J 1 base; nucleotides not matched to a gene: 11. Germline CDR1 reads WSHSY; CDR2 reads SAAADI. The DNA of the CDR3 is TGCGCCAGCAGTGAACCTTCTAGCGGTTTGAGGAACACCGGGGAGCTGTTTTTT. The encoded protein is CASSEPSSGLRNTGELFF.

The chain couples TRBV27 to TRBJ2-2; D gene unclear. Trimming took 8 bases from V and 2 from J, leaving 21 bases between them. Per the germline V gene, CDR1 is MNHEY and CDR2 is SMNVEV (reference sequence). The CDR3 consists of 17 residues. The CDR3 sequence is CASRRPQEGSNTGELFF. The CDR3 region has the DNA TGTGCCAGCCGAAGGCCCCAGGAAGGATCTAACACCGGGGAGCTGTTTTTT.